The 14 T cell receptor beta chains listed next were all sequenced from one sample in a study of cytomegalovirus exposure and HLA in healthy donors. Primers included in the PCR were 60 Vbeta and 13 Jbeta primers. Some clones are missing from TCRdb's copy, which holds only in-frame ones; the method was immunoSEQ multiplex PCR. This sample has over 100,000 clones, with about 72% found just once. Sequenced: PBMCs. Receptor source: a female donor in good health and CMV-seronegative.

The chain has TRBV14 and TRBJ1-1, with 8 bases identical to TRBD1. CDR3 length equals 18 residues. Germline trimming cut 5 bases from V and 3 bases from J; bases unmatched to any gene: 17. CDR1 SGHDN and CDR2 FVKESK come from the germline V gene. The CDR3 nucleotides are TGTGCCAGCAGCAGAGATCCGACAGGGGAAGGTAAGTACACTGAAGCTTTCTTT. Protein: CASSRDPTGEGKYTEAFF.

V and J are TRBV7-9 and TRBJ2-5, with D tentatively TRBD2 (5 bases). The CDR3 has 16 residues. V gave up 4 bases and J gave up 5 bases, with 20 bases separating them. Germline values: CDR1 SEHNR, CDR2 FQNEAQ (reference sequence). The CDR3 nucleotides are TGTGCCAGCAGCTCCCGGAAGAATAGCGTACGGGAGACCCAGTACTTC. Translated, it gives CASSSRKNSVRETQYF.

This sequence joins TRBV5-4 and TRBJ2-1, with 13 bases aligning to TRBD2. CDR1 is SGHNT, CDR2 YYREEE, per germline (reference sequence). The trim removed 4 bases at V and 3 bases at J, leaving 10 bases unmatched. This CDR3 is built from 18 residues. Here the CDR3 reads CASSQLAGGPASYNEQFF. DNA for the CDR3: TGTGCCAGCAGCCAACTAGCGGGAGGGCCCGCGAGCTACAATGAGCAGTTCTTC. Looking up the rest from reference TRBV5-4 and TRBJ2-1 gives the full variable domain: ETGVTQSPTHLIKTRGQQVTLRCSSQSGHNTVSWYQQALGQGPQFIFQYYREEENGRGNFPPRFSGLQFPNYSSELNVNALELDDSALYLCASSQLAGGPASYNEQFFGPGTRLTVL.

The J gene is TRBJ1-5, the V gene TRBV2, with D unresolved. Deletions cut 4 bases from V and 4 bases from J, with 8 bases between. The CDR3 sequence is 13 residues long. CDR1 SNHLY and CDR2 FYNNEI come from the germline V gene. Written as DNA, the CDR3 is TGTGCCAGCAGTGTTGAGGGAAATCAGCCCCAGCATTTT. Protein: CASSVEGNQPQHF.

This chain links TRBV6-4 with TRBJ2-3; 8 nucleotides match TRBD1. CDR3 length equals 13 residues. Trimming took 8 bases from V and 6 from J; bases not matched to a gene: 7. Germline values: CDR1 MRHNA, CDR2 SNTAGT. The CDR3 loop reads CASARTGTDTQYF. CDR3 in DNA: TGTGCCAGCGCTAGGACAGGGACCGATACGCAGTATTTT.

About this clone itself: The sample contains more than one DNA sequence encoding this CDR3. V and J are TRBV28 and TRBJ1-2; D is uncertain. Trimming stripped 6 bases from V and 0 bases from J, with 5 bases between. Germline assignment: CDR1 MDHEN and CDR2 SYDVKM. This CDR3 has 12 amino acids. The CDR3 sequence is CASSPANYGYTF. DNA of the CDR3: TGTGCCAGCAGCCCGGCTAACTATGGCTACACCTTC.

V is TRBV4-3 and J is TRBJ2-3; 8 positions agree with TRBD2. The CDR3 runs 17 residues. Trimming removed 0 bases from V and 4 bases from J; junction bases left unmatched: 9. Germline V gives CDR1 LGHNA, CDR2 YSLEER. CDR3 DNA sequence: TGCGCCAGCAGCCAAGAAACGCGACTAGCGACTCCAGATACGCAGTATTTT. It specifies CASSQETRLATPDTQYF.

This rearrangement joins TRBV7-2 to TRBJ1-2; D is possibly TRBD1 (5 bases). The length of the CDR3 is 16 residues. V dropped 5 bases and J dropped 5 bases, with 21 bases sitting between them. From germline, CDR1 is SGHTA and CDR2 FQGNSA. In DNA form, the CDR3 reads TGTGCCAGCAGCCCCTCCCTTGGGAGGGGTAGATATGGCTACACCTTC. Protein sequence: CASSPSLGRGRYGYTF.

V is TRBV7-3 and J is TRBJ2-5; 12 bases are shared with TRBD1. The CDR3 length is 16 residues. The V gene's germline CDR1 is SGHTA and CDR2 FQGTGA. Trimming took 5 bases from V and 5 from J; bases not matched to a gene: 9. The CDR3 coding sequence is TGTGCCAGCAGCCTGAGGGGACAGGGGGCTTGGGAGACCCAGTACTTC. The encoded protein is CASSLRGQGAWETQYF.

This clone was detected once. V gene TRBV4-3 combines with J gene TRBJ2-5, with 10 bases aligning to TRBD2. Germline V lookup: CDR1 LGHNA, CDR2 YSLEER. V was pared by 0 bases and J by 2 bases, with 12 bases of the junction left unmatched. The length of the CDR3 is 19 residues. CDR3 sequence reads: CASSQDLLASGGLQETQYF. In DNA form, the CDR3 reads TGCGCCAGCAGCCAAGATCTTTTGGCTAGCGGGGGCCTTCAAGAGACCCAGTACTTC.

Concerning this clone: The sample carries other DNA sequences with the same CDR3. This sequence joins TRBV11-2 and TRBJ1-3; the D is unclear. The CDR3 is 15 amino acids. Germline-derived CDR1 and CDR2 are SGHAT and FQNNGV. V gave up 4 bases and J gave up 4 bases, with 14 bases separating them. CDR3 in amino acids: CASSWGRGYGNTIYF. Here the CDR3 DNA reads TGTGCCAGCAGCTGGGGTCGGGGTTACGGAAACACCATATATTTT. The full variable domain, with the rest looked up from reference TRBV11-2 and TRBJ1-3, is EAGVAQSPRYKIIEKRQSVAFWCNPISGHATLYWYQQILGQGPKLLIQFQNNGVVDDSQLPKDRFSAERLKGVDSTLKIQPAKLEDSAVYLCASSWGRGYGNTIYFGEGSWLTVV.

This clone has only a few counts. V and J are TRBV5-6 and TRBJ2-1; 8 bases agree with TRBD2. The CDR3 is made up of 16 amino acids. Germline CDR1 reads SGHDT; CDR2 reads YYEEEE. Losses at the gene ends were 4 bases for V and 0 bases for J; bases not matched to a gene: 6. The CDR3 region is CASSLLLAASYNEQFF. CDR3 sequence (DNA): TGTGCCAGCAGCCTTCTACTAGCGGCCTCCTACAATGAGCAGTTCTTC.

The genes are TRBV10-3 and TRBJ2-3, with 9 bases identical to TRBD2. V shed 5 bases, J shed 1 base, and the junction held 16 bases outside the gene matches. Looked up from germline, CDR1 is ENHRY and CDR2 is SYGVKD. The CDR3 is 19 amino acids. The chain's CDR3 is CAISPSMAGGPSGTDTQYF. In DNA form, the CDR3 reads TGTGCCATCAGTCCCTCAATGGCGGGAGGGCCCTCGGGCACAGATACGCAGTATTTT.

The chain links TRBV29-1 to TRBJ1-4; 8 positions match TRBD1. Germline V gene sequence: CDR1 SQVTM, CDR2 ANQGSEA. After removal of 7 bases from V and 0 bases from J, the junction contained 4 bases not matched to a gene. This CDR3 is built from 14 residues. The CDR3 nucleotides read TGCAGCGCCTCGACAGGGGCAACTAATGAAAAACTGTTTTTT. Protein product: CSASTGATNEKLFF.